This TCR beta chain comes out of a study of HIV-infected patients and healthy controls. Trimming shortened V by 0 bases and J by 6 bases, and 5 bases separated the two germline ends. Germline V gene sequence: CDR1 LGHNA, CDR2 YNFKEQ. The CDR3 spans 12 residues. No cell fractionation was done, so the repertoire covers all unsorted peripheral blood T cells. A roughly 2.4 ml peripheral blood sample was taken for RNA. At least ten counts were recorded for this clonotype. Its antigen remains unidentified. 400 to 550 ng RNA was reverse transcribed with alpha and beta constant-region primers. Each of the alpha and beta chains got its own library through chain-specific third strand synthesis with indices. A 5' RACE adapter with a random hexamer and the SP2 primer site was joined to cDNA. TCRdb processed the 5' RACE reads anew with MiXCR; each CDR3 protein has one entry. The sample lists tens of thousands of distinct CDR3 sequences; 8.5% were seen once.

Findings and caveats of the study: HIV+ repertoires were severely depleted of MAIT alpha-chain CDR3s, unlike healthy controls. Healthy controls shared more CDR3 sequences between individuals than HIV-infected patients did.

Specimen: blood. This chain connects TRBV4-2 to TRBJ1-2; unclear D gene. The sequence came from an adult in good health. The CDR3: CASSQDAHGYTF. CDR3 DNA: TGTGCCAGCAGCCAAGATGCACATGGCTACACCTTC.